This T cell receptor beta chain emerged from a study of T cell repertoires in cytomegalovirus infection. Study summary: Matching HLA type and CMV infection were both indicated by public TCR beta signatures.

The length of the CDR3 is 17 residues. V dropped 2 bases and J dropped 3 bases, with 20 bases sitting between them. Germline assignment: CDR1 MDHEN and CDR2 SYDVKM. TCRdb itself ran the reads through MiXCR, one entry per CDR3 protein. Of about 240,000 distinct CDR3 sequences in the sample, 9% to 15% were seen once. Study results and caveats: It was HLA-C-restricted CMV-specific TCR beta clonotypes that dominated the response ex vivo. Carriers of CMV plus the relevant HLA were identified by cumulative public TCR beta family frequency.

This clonotype was counted between two and nine times. What it recognizes is unknown. This receptor was obtained from a human donor in good health (CMV status not recorded). Some clones in this sample may be carry-over from other donors' samples. The source material was PBMCs. The chain employs TRBV28 and TRBJ2-7; either TRBD1 or TRBD2 may fit D (5 bases each). Here the CDR3 reads CASSLPLGRAEGYEQYF. The CDR3 DNA reads TGTGCCAGCAGTTTACCCTTGGGACGGGCAGAGGGCTACGAGCAGTACTTC.